This T cell receptor (beta chain) appears in the sequencing data of a study of response to subunit inactivated influenza vaccine. Findings of the study overall: Every seasonal influenza vaccination brings in few new T cells, the authors suggested.

Germline V gives CDR1 SEHNR, CDR2 FQNEAQ (reference sequence). V was pared by 5 bases and J by 2 bases, with 6 bases between. The CDR3 consists of 13 residues. Relative to its sample, this clonotype is medium-sized. The antigen is unknown. Each CDR3 protein gets one entry after TCRdb re-called the RT-PCR reads with MiXCR. Among around 710,000 distinct CDR3 sequences listed, around 13% were seen once. The specimen was PBMCs from blood, collected 14 to 15 days before vaccination. The gene calls are TRBV7-9 and TRBJ2-2; no clear D. This clonotype was obtained from a man aged 50-59 years who received an inactivated influenza vaccine. CDR3: CASSKLNTGELFF. The CDR3 DNA sequence: TGTGCCAGCAGCAAACTTAACACCGGGGAGCTGTTTTTT.